These 8 T cell receptor beta chains came from one sample sequenced in a study of follicular helper T cells after annual influenza vaccination. Here immunoSEQ multiplex PCR was the method, and the copy in TCRdb shows in-frame clones only, minus some. This sample carries about 5,800 clones, 70% to 90% of them seen once, and the ten largest clones take 0.8% to 1.2%. As to time point: 2015-2016 season, pre-vaccination. The sample consisted of CXCR5+ CD38- circulating T follicular helper cells from blood, taken on the day of influenza vaccination. Specified subset: circulating Tfh, non-naive CD4+CXCR5+PD-1+ (ICOS+CD38+ or ICOS-CD38-). These receptors were obtained from an adult who received the influenza vaccine.

The chain joins TRBV30 to TRBJ2-5, with D possibly called TRBD1 or TRBD2 (5 bases each). V lost 2 bases and J lost 5, with 12 bases in between. The CDR3 spans 13 residues. The V gene's germline CDR1 is GTSNPN and CDR2 SVGIG (reference sequence). In nucleotides, the CDR3 is TGTGCCTGGAGTTTCCGAGGGACGGAGACCCAGTACTTC. Translated: CAWSFRGTETQYF.

The chain couples TRBV7-9 to TRBJ2-3, with 7 bases that match TRBD2. Germline assignment: CDR1 SEHNR and CDR2 FQNEAQ (reference sequence). V shed 7 bases and J 1 base; nucleotides not matched to a gene: 5. The CDR3 extends over 14 amino acids. In DNA form, the CDR3 reads TGTGCCAGCACTCGGGGGGTCGGCACAGATACGCAGTATTTT. Residues: CASTRGVGTDTQYF.

V gene TRBV2 combines with J gene TRBJ1-5; D is possibly TRBD1 (5 bases). The CDR3 has 14 residues. The V end was cut by 8 bases, the J end by 0 bases, with 11 bases between. Germline-derived CDR1 and CDR2 are SNHLY and FYNNEI. The CDR3 sequence is CASRGDYSNQPQHF. The CDR3 nucleotides are TGTGCCAGCCGAGGGGATTATAGCAATCAGCCCCAGCATTTT.

The chain recombines TRBV18 with TRBJ1-1; no reliable D call. Deletions cut 5 bases from V and 4 bases from J, with 8 bases between. This CDR3 spans 12 amino acids. Germline V lookup: CDR1 KGHSH, CDR2 LQKENI. The CDR3 region is CASSGDSTEAFF. CDR3 nucleotides: TGTGCCAGCTCAGGGGATAGCACTGAAGCTTTCTTT.

This clone was seen just once. This chain connects TRBV19 to TRBJ2-7, with 9 bases that match TRBD2. The CDR3 length is 14 residues. V dropped 4 bases and J dropped 10; count of bases not matched to a gene: 11. Per germline, CDR1 LNHDA and CDR2 SQIVND (reference sequence). In DNA form, the CDR3 reads TGTGCCAGTAGTAATGGGGGACTAGCATCCGAACAGTACTTC. Protein: CASSNGGLASEQYF.

The chain recombines TRBV5-6 with TRBJ1-5; D unresolved. Between the trimmed V and J ends, which lost 2 bases and 0 bases, there was a span of 12 bases. The CDR3 consists of 16 residues. Germline-derived CDR1 and CDR2 are SGHDT and YYEEEE. The CDR3 loop reads CASSFLGGPSNQPQHF. The CDR3, as DNA: TGTGCCAGCAGCTTTTTAGGCGGACCTAGCAATCAGCCCCAGCATTTT.

The chain has TRBV18 and TRBJ2-7, with TRBD1 identical over 8 bases. V lost 6 bases, J lost 3 bases, and 22 bases stayed unmatched. The CDR3 length is 19 residues. Germline V lookup: CDR1 KGHSH, CDR2 LQKENI. This chain's CDR3 is CASSPALPGATGGIYEQYF. In nucleotides, the CDR3 is TGTGCCAGCTCCCCGGCCCTCCCCGGGGCTACAGGGGGAATCTACGAGCAGTACTTC.

J is TRBJ2-1 and V is TRBV7-3; the match to TRBD2 covers 10 bases. This CDR3 region has 16 residues. Germline loops: CDR1 SGHTA, CDR2 FQGTGA. Losses at the gene ends were 5 bases for V and 2 bases for J; bases not matched to a gene: 6. CDR3 in amino acids: CASSPSLAGAYNEQFF. CDR3 nucleotides: TGTGCCAGCAGCCCTTCCCTAGCGGGAGCCTACAATGAGCAGTTCTTC. Full variable domain (outside the CDR3, taken from reference TRBV7-3 and TRBJ2-1): GAGVSQTPSNKVTEKGKYVELRCDPISGHTALYWYRQSLGQGPEFLIYFQGTGAADDSGLPNDRFFAVRPEGSVSTLKIQRTERGDSAVYLCASSPSLAGAYNEQFFGPGTRLTVL.